Each of the 2 T cell receptor beta chains below was sequenced from the same sample in a study of T-cell reconstitution after alpha-beta-depleted transplantation in children. Molecular barcoding with unique molecular identifiers was used for the TCRbeta library. TCRdb used MiXCR to reprocess the PCR reads, holding one entry per CDR3 protein. The sample comprises fewer than 35,000 distinct CDR3 sequences, under 6.5% of which are singletons, and 25% to 30% rests with the top ten. Whole-study results and caveats: Expanded graft clones, several hundred of them, were reportedly the source of alpha-beta T cells about two months after transplant.

Their antigens remain unidentified. This sample comprised peripheral blood, obtained 60 days after TCRalphabeta/CD19-depleted stem cell transplant. These receptors originate from a child under two years old who had a stem cell transplant for acute myeloid leukemia, so the T cells may come from the graft donor.

This clonotype was counted ten times or more. The chain has TRBV19 and TRBJ2-1; the match to TRBD2 covers 9 bases. The CDR3 runs 15 residues. V trimming: 1 base; J trimming: 4 bases; junction bases outside the gene matches: 2. Germline V gene sequence: CDR1 LNHDA, CDR2 SQIVND (reference sequence). The CDR3 loop is CASSIAAGGYNEQFF. The DNA for the CDR3 is TGTGCCAGTAGTATAGCAGCGGGAGGTTACAATGAGCAGTTCTTC.

This clonotype was counted many times. This chain uses TRBV5-5 with TRBJ1-1, with D maybe TRBD1 (6 bases). CDR3 length: 11 residues. V shed 5 bases and J shed 6 bases, with 8 bases lying between them. Germline V gene sequence: CDR1 SGHKS, CDR2 YYEKEE (reference sequence). CDR3 in DNA: TGTGCCAGCAGGTGGGGGCCTGAAGCTTTCTTT. Protein sequence: CASRWGPEAFF. The variable domain in full, with the rest retrieved from reference TRBV5-5 and TRBJ1-1, is DAGVTQSPTHLIKTRGQQVTLRCSPISGHKSVSWYQQVLGQGPQFIFQYYEKEERGRGNFPDRFSARQFPNYSSELNVNALLLGDSALYLCASRWGPEAFFGQGTRLTVV.